These 18 T cell receptor beta chains originate from one sample sequenced in a study of shared clonotypes between healthy human individuals. Profiled with immunoSEQ multiplex PCR; TCRdb holds only in-frame clones, not every one. The data contain roughly 300,000 clones, over 75% of them singletons. The sequencing sample was made of memory CD8+ T cells sorted from blood. Subset of the sample: CD45RO+ cells pooled with CCR7-negative TemRA cells. These receptors all stem from a man aged 18-30 years in good health.

This clone appeared once. The genes are TRBV29-1 and TRBJ2-7; D gene ambiguous. The CDR3 consists of 14 residues. Germline CDR1 is SQVTM and CDR2 is ANQGSEA. The V and J ends lost 3 bases and 2 bases respectively, with 14 bases between them. CDR3 protein: CSVEDTRPPYEQYF. DNA for the CDR3: TGCAGCGTTGAGGATACCCGACCCCCCTACGAGCAGTACTTC.

This sequence joins TRBV5-1 and TRBJ2-7; no clear D. Trimming left V 4 bases short and J 3 bases short, with 14 bases between. The CDR3 loop spans 14 amino acids. Germline V gives CDR1 SGHRS, CDR2 YFSETQ. CDR3 bases: TGCGCCAGCAGCCCTAAACAGCAAGGCTACGAGCAGTACTTC. This encodes CASSPKQQGYEQYF.

V usage is TRBV6-1 and J usage is TRBJ1-2; the match to TRBD1 covers 8 bases. With 3 bases clipped from V and 4 bases from J, the junction kept 4 bases outside the gene matches. This CDR3 has 14 amino acids. Per the germline V gene, CDR1 is MNHNS and CDR2 is SASEGT. CDR3 amino acids: CASSETTGVYGYTF. The CDR3 nucleotides are TGTGCCAGCAGTGAGACGACAGGGGTCTATGGCTACACCTTC.

This chain links TRBV28 with TRBJ1-2; 7 bases are shared with TRBD1. CDR3 length: 14 residues. V lost 2 bases, J lost 5 bases, and 5 bases stayed unmatched. Germline V gene sequence: CDR1 MDHEN, CDR2 SYDVKM. The CDR3 sequence is CASSLVGQEYGYTF. CDR3 nucleotide sequence: TGTGCCAGCAGTTTAGTCGGACAGGAGTATGGCTACACCTTC.

J is TRBJ1-2 and V is TRBV6-5; a possible D gene is TRBD1 (5 bases). The germline V and J ends were trimmed by 0 bases and 4 bases, with 15 bases remaining between them. Germline V gene data show CDR1 as MNHEY and CDR2 as SVGAGI. This CDR3 is built from 16 residues. CDR3 sequence reads: CASSYSIRPGGYGYTF. The DNA of the CDR3 is TGTGCCAGCAGTTACTCGATTCGGCCTGGGGGCTATGGCTACACCTTC.

The gene calls are TRBV7-3 and TRBJ2-3, with 10 bases fitting TRBD2. The ends lost 8 bases at V and 4 bases at J; junction bases unmatched: 9. The germline CDR1 and CDR2 sequences are SGHTA and FQGTGA. The CDR3 has 15 amino acids. As DNA, the CDR3 is TGTGCCAGCTCTTCTAGCGGGGGTGGAGCAGATACGCAGTATTTT. Protein: CASSSSGGGADTQYF.

The chain employs TRBV28 and TRBJ1-4; 7 positions match TRBD1. Germline trimming cut 6 bases from V and 2 bases from J; bases unmatched to any gene: 9. The CDR3 sequence is 16 residues long. Looked up from germline, CDR1 is MDHEN and CDR2 is SYDVKM. The CDR3 spells CASSPGTEGTNEKLFF. The CDR3 nucleotides read TGTGCCAGCAGCCCTGGGACAGAGGGGACTAATGAAAAACTGTTTTTT.

The V call is TRBV28, the J call TRBJ2-3; weak D call: TRBD1 (5 bases). This CDR3 comprises 12 residues. The V gene lost 6 bases and the J gene lost 9 bases, with 13 bases spanning the gap. Germline V gene sequence: CDR1 MDHEN, CDR2 SYDVKM. CDR3 protein: CASSRPGPTQYF. The DNA for the CDR3 is TGTGCCAGCAGCAGACCAGGGCCCACGCAGTATTTT.

As concerns this clone: Other DNA sequences in the sample encode the same CDR3. The chain links TRBV11-2 to TRBJ2-5; unclear D gene. From germline, CDR1 is SGHAT and CDR2 FQNNGV. Trimming pared 5 bases from V and 4 bases from J, leaving 5 bases between. The CDR3 sequence is 11 residues long. The CDR3 sequence is CASSLGETQYF. As DNA, the CDR3 is TGTGCCAGCAGCCTAGGAGAGACCCAGTACTTC. The full variable domain, in which reference TRBV11-2 and TRBJ2-5 provide the parts outside the CDR3, is EAGVAQSPRYKIIEKRQSVAFWCNPISGHATLYWYQQILGQGPKLLIQFQNNGVVDDSQLPKDRFSAERLKGVDSTLKIQPAKLEDSAVYLCASSLGETQYFGPGTRLLVL.

J is TRBJ2-7 and V is TRBV7-9; D may be TRBD1 (6 bases). V dropped 5 bases and J dropped 4 bases, with 30 bases sitting between them. Looked up from germline, CDR1 is SEHNR and CDR2 is FQNEAQ (reference sequence). The CDR3 length is 19 residues. The CDR3 region is CASSPPVGTQYRGDYEQYF. The CDR3 region has the DNA TGTGCCAGCAGCCCCCCGGTGGGGACACAGTATCGCGGAGATTACGAGCAGTACTTC.

This sequence joins TRBV4-3 and TRBJ2-2, with 8 bases matching TRBD2. The germline gives CDR1 LGHNA, CDR2 YSLEER. The CDR3 is 18 residues long. V lost 0 bases, J lost 4 bases, and 10 bases stayed unmatched. The CDR3 DNA reads as TGCGCCAGCAGCCAAGACCCGACTAGCGCGCGAAGCACCGGGGAGCTGTTTTTT. This sequence encodes CASSQDPTSARSTGELFF.

In DNA, the CDR3 is TGTGCCAGCAGCATTCCGGGACAGGGGTCCTACGAGCAGTACTTC. Protein product: CASSIPGQGSYEQYF. The genes are TRBV21-1 and TRBJ2-7; TRBD1, the table's D call, lacks a check against the DNA. TRBV21-1 is shown as a pseudogene. This CDR3 contains 15 residues.

This clone was counted between two and nine times. This chain connects TRBV29-1 to TRBJ2-5, with D tentatively TRBD1 (5 bases). V lost 2 bases to trimming and J lost 0 bases, with 10 bases between them. The germline gives CDR1 SQVTM, CDR2 ANQGSEA. This CDR3 region has 14 residues. The CDR3 sequence: CSVERGLDQETQYF. CDR3 in DNA: TGCAGCGTTGAAAGGGGCCTCGACCAAGAGACCCAGTACTTC.

Notes on this clone: The same CDR3 is also encoded by other DNA sequences in this sample. This rearrangement joins TRBV7-6 to TRBJ2-7; D might be TRBD1 or TRBD2, each matching 5 bases. The CDR3 extends over 14 amino acids. Germline V gives CDR1 SGHVS, CDR2 FNYEAQ. The ends were cut back, 1 base at V and 1 base at J, with 8 bases in the middle. The CDR3 reads CASSLGDGSYEQYF. CDR3 DNA sequence: TGTGCCAGCAGCTTAGGGGACGGTTCCTACGAGCAGTACTTC.

J is TRBJ2-2 and V is TRBV13, with TRBD2 matching 11 bases. The CDR3 spans 16 residues. The V gene's germline CDR1 is PRHDT and CDR2 FYEKMQ (reference sequence). The V gene end was trimmed by 5 bases and the J gene end by 4 bases; junction bases not matched to a gene: 6. The DNA for the CDR3 is TGTGCCAGCAGCGAATTAGCGGGAGGGGGCACCGGGGAGCTGTTTTTT. It yields the protein CASSELAGGGTGELFF.

The rearrangement uses TRBV4-3 and TRBJ1-1; D uncertain. V lost 0 bases and J 4 bases, leaving 12 bases between the germline ends. The CDR3 is 15 amino acids. Germline V gene data show CDR1 as LGHNA and CDR2 as YSLEER. CDR3 in DNA: TGCGCCAGCAGCCAAGAATGGGAGATTAGCACTGAAGCTTTCTTT. It specifies CASSQEWEISTEAFF.

The V gene is TRBV28, the J gene TRBJ1-1; the match to TRBD1 covers 7 bases. Germline CDR1 and CDR2: MDHEN and SYDVKM. The CDR3 loop spans 17 amino acids. V lost 2 bases to trimming and J lost 4 bases; unmatched junction nucleotides: 13. The CDR3 coding sequence is TGTGCCAGCAGTTTACTATTCCCGACAGGGAGCACCACTGAAGCTTTCTTT. It yields the protein CASSLLFPTGSTTEAFF.

The V call is TRBV5-4, the J call TRBJ1-4, with D uncertain. Trimming cost V 7 bases and J 7 bases, with 14 bases left between them. CDR1 SGHNT and CDR2 YYREEE come from the germline V gene (reference sequence). The CDR3 length is 13 residues. The CDR3 is CASSQTRGEKLFF. DNA of the CDR3: TGTGCCAGCTCCCAAACCCGGGGTGAAAAACTGTTTTTT. Together with reference TRBV5-4 and TRBJ1-4, the CDR3 gives the full variable domain: ETGVTQSPTHLIKTRGQQVTLRCSSQSGHNTVSWYQQALGQGPQFIFQYYREEENGRGNFPPRFSGLQFPNYSSELNVNALELDDSALYLCASSQTRGEKLFFGSGTQLSVL.